One and the same sample provided the 21 T cell receptor beta chains below, sequenced in a study of shared clonotypes between healthy human individuals. Assay used: immunoSEQ multiplex PCR; TCRdb lists only in-frame clones, some missing. The sample has 2.3 million or so clones, just over 90% seen once. The sequencing sample was made of naive CD4+ T cells from PBMCs. The subset was: CD45RA+ positively selected. These receptors all stem from a man aged 18 to 29 in good health. Some clones in this sample may be carry-over from other donors' samples.

This clone was detected once. The rearrangement links TRBV5-6 to TRBJ2-3; the match to TRBD2 covers 7 bases. V trimming: 4 bases; J trimming: 4 bases; junction bases outside the gene matches: 15. This CDR3 is 17 amino acids long. Germline V lookup: CDR1 SGHDT, CDR2 YYEEEE. The CDR3 nucleotides are TGTGCCAGCAGCCCCCTTGGGAGGGCCAGTGGGGCAGATACGCAGTATTTT. Translating gives CASSPLGRASGADTQYF.

The gene calls are TRBV25-1 and TRBJ2-3; D ambiguous. The germline V and J ends were trimmed by 5 bases and 4 bases, with 10 bases remaining between them. The CDR3 sequence is 13 residues long. Germline CDR1 reads MGHDK; CDR2 reads SYGVNS. This chain's CDR3 is CASSPHGADTQYF. Written as DNA, the CDR3 is TGTGCCAGCAGTCCCCATGGGGCAGATACGCAGTATTTT.

The J gene is TRBJ2-3, the V gene TRBV7-3; 9 bases match TRBD1. This CDR3 comprises 14 residues. Germline V CDR1 and CDR2: SGHTA, FQGTGA. V lost 3 bases, J lost 6 bases, and 4 bases stayed unmatched. Here the CDR3 DNA reads TGTGCCAGCAGCTTGGGACAGGGAAGCGATACGCAGTATTTT. Translating gives CASSLGQGSDTQYF.

CDR3 DNA sequence: TGCGCCAGCAGCTTGGGTCGGGAGCGCGCGAACACCGGGGAGCTGTTTTTT. Amino acid sequence: CASSLGRERANTGELFF. The chain links TRBV5-1 to TRBJ2-2; maybe TRBD2 (6 bases). Trimming cost V 0 bases and J 0 bases, with 12 bases left between them. Germline CDR1 is SGHRS and CDR2 is YFSETQ. This CDR3 region has 17 residues.

The chain uses TRBV6-5 and TRBJ2-2; no reliable D call. The V end was cut by 8 bases, the J end by 1 base, with 11 bases between. The CDR3 has 14 amino acids. Germline CDR1 and CDR2: MNHEY and SVGAGI. The chain's CDR3 is CASEAHRNTGELFF. CDR3 sequence (DNA): TGTGCCAGCGAAGCACACAGGAACACCGGGGAGCTGTTTTTT.

The chain recombines TRBV28 with TRBJ1-5; 10 bases agree with TRBD1. Germline CDR1 reads MDHEN; CDR2 reads SYDVKM. This CDR3 region has 15 residues. Trimming took 5 bases from V and 11 from J; bases not matched to a gene: 12. The chain's CDR3 is CASSPPGTGAKAQHF. CDR3 DNA sequence: TGTGCCAGCAGTCCGCCCGGGACAGGGGCAAAGGCCCAGCATTTT.

The chain is built from TRBV7-2 and TRBJ2-7; a weak D match, TRBD1 (5 bases). Germline CDR1 SGHTA, CDR2 FQGNSA. The V and J ends lost 4 bases and 3 bases respectively, with 13 bases between them. The CDR3 runs 14 residues. The CDR3 is CASSSYQGDYEQYF. CDR3 sequence (DNA): TGTGCCAGCAGCTCCTACCAGGGCGACTACGAGCAGTACTTC.

The chain carries TRBV11-1 and TRBJ1-1, with TRBD1 identical over 9 bases. The ends lost 6 bases at V and 5 bases at J; junction bases unmatched: 10. The CDR3 extends over 15 amino acids. Germline V CDR1 and CDR2: SGHAT, FQDESV (reference sequence). The CDR3 region has the DNA TGTGCCAGCAGTCCTCAACAGGGGGCGCGGACTGAAGCTTTCTTT. Residues: CASSPQQGARTEAFF.

This clone was counted a single time. This rearrangement joins TRBV4-1 to TRBJ1-1; D gene ambiguous. The CDR3 has 16 residues. The V gene lost 0 bases and the J gene lost 4 bases, with 15 bases spanning the gap. CDR1 MGHRA and CDR2 YSYEKL come from the germline V gene. The CDR3 nucleotides are TGCGCCAGCAGCCAAGATGAGGACCACCGGGTCACTGAAGCTTTCTTT. Translating it yields CASSQDEDHRVTEAFF.

The chain combines TRBV5-1 with TRBJ2-2; 10 bases align to TRBD2. V trimming: 6 bases; J trimming: 6 bases; junction bases outside the gene matches: 14. This CDR3 is built from 17 residues. CDR1 is SGHRS, CDR2 YFSETQ, per germline. Here the CDR3 DNA reads TGCGCCAGCACACTCCATAACCCAGCGGGAGGGCCCGGGGAGCTGTTTTTT. Amino acids: CASTLHNPAGGPGELFF.

This rearrangement joins TRBV5-6 to TRBJ2-7; D remains ambiguous. The V gene lost 3 bases and the J gene lost 0 bases, with 7 bases spanning the gap. CDR1 and CDR2 from the germline V gene are SGHDT and YYEEEE. The CDR3 extends over 13 amino acids. CDR3 sequence: CASSYAFSYEQYF. DNA for the CDR3: TGTGCCAGCAGCTACGCCTTCTCCTACGAGCAGTACTTC.

This chain uses TRBV5-1 with TRBJ2-7; 8 bases are shared with TRBD1. Germline-derived CDR1 and CDR2 are SGHRS and YFSETQ. Germline trimming cut 4 bases from V and 5 bases from J; bases unmatched to any gene: 8. The CDR3 runs to 14 residues. The CDR3 is CASSGGPGGNEQYF. CDR3 nucleotide sequence: TGCGCCAGCAGCGGGGGCCCAGGGGGCAACGAGCAGTACTTC.

The rearrangement links TRBV9 to TRBJ2-1; 12 nucleotides match TRBD1. This CDR3 region has 17 residues. The V gene's germline CDR1 is SGDLS and CDR2 YYNGEE. The V and J ends lost 3 bases and 4 bases, in that order; junction bases with no gene match: 8. The CDR3 bases are TGTGCCAGCAGCGGGTGGGGACAGGGGGCGTCTTACAATGAGCAGTTCTTC. Translated: CASSGWGQGASYNEQFF.

The rearrangement uses TRBV27 and TRBJ2-7; D is uncertain. The V gene lost 2 bases and the J gene lost 0 bases, with 8 bases spanning the gap. This CDR3 has 14 residues. CDR1 and CDR2 (germline): MNHEY, SMNVEV (reference sequence). For the CDR3, the DNA is TGTGCCAGCAGTTTAGCTGTGAGCTCCTACGAGCAGTACTTC. Translated, it gives CASSLAVSSYEQYF.

Note on this clone: Other DNA sequences in the same sample also yield this CDR3. This chain connects TRBV6-5 to TRBJ1-2, with TRBD1 as a possible D gene (6 bases). The CDR3 loop spans 11 amino acids. The ends were cut back, 7 bases at V and 5 bases at J, with 8 bases in the middle. Germline V gene data show CDR1 as MNHEY and CDR2 as SVGAGI. CDR3 residues: CASTQGYGYTF. The CDR3, as DNA: TGTGCCAGCACCCAGGGGTATGGCTACACCTTC.

V gene TRBV7-2 combines with J gene TRBJ1-2; D possibly corresponds to TRBD1 (5 bases). The V end was cut by 0 bases, the J end by 4 bases, with 21 bases between. This CDR3 contains 18 residues. Looked up from germline, CDR1 is SGHTA and CDR2 is FQGNSA. The DNA for the CDR3 is TGTGCCAGCAGCTTAGCGGGGGTGGCAGACCAATTCCTCTATGGCTACACCTTC. As protein: CASSLAGVADQFLYGYTF.

This clone came up once. The V and J genes are TRBV7-6 and TRBJ1-5; weak D call: TRBD1 (5 bases). The germline gives CDR1 SGHVS, CDR2 FNYEAQ. Trimming left V 5 bases short and J 5 bases short, with 16 bases between. The length of the CDR3 is 15 residues. This chain's CDR3 is CASSPHWGVDQPQHF. For the CDR3, the DNA is TGTGCCAGCAGCCCTCACTGGGGGGTGGATCAGCCCCAGCATTTT.

This clone was seen only a few times. In nucleotides, the CDR3 is TGCGCCATCCAGACACAGCAAGAGACCCAGTACTTC. This sequence encodes CAIQTQQETQYF. This sequence joins TRBV10-2 and TRBJ2-5; D not resolved. The germline V gene encodes CDR1 WSHSY and CDR2 SAAADI. V was shortened by 10 bases and J by 2 bases, with 11 bases between the two germline ends. This CDR3 comprises 12 residues.

The J gene is TRBJ1-1, the V gene TRBV28; the match to TRBD1 covers 8 bases. This CDR3 comprises 14 residues. Germline CDR1 reads MDHEN; CDR2 reads SYDVKM. The V and J ends lost 6 bases and 11 bases, in that order; junction bases with no gene match: 14. Here the CDR3 DNA reads TGTGCCAGCAGGCTGGACAGGGATGATTTTGGCGCTTTCTTT. Translation gives CASRLDRDDFGAFF.

The rearrangement joins TRBV7-9 to TRBJ1-3; 9 bases align to TRBD1. Germline V gives CDR1 SEHNR, CDR2 FQNEAQ (reference sequence). The CDR3 loop spans 15 amino acids. J gave up 4 bases and V 5 bases, and 6 bases lay outside the gene matches. DNA for the CDR3: TGTGCCAGCAGCGCGGACAGGGGCCCCGGAAACACCATATATTTT. Translated, it gives CASSADRGPGNTIYF.

The chain couples TRBV28 to TRBJ1-1, with TRBD1 matching 7 bases. Trimming cost V 5 bases and J 11 bases; bases outside gene matches: 17. CDR1 and CDR2 from the germline V gene are MDHEN and SYDVKM. The CDR3 length is 15 residues. CDR3 region: CASSISTNRGRGAFF. The CDR3 coding sequence is TGTGCCAGCAGTATCTCAACTAACAGGGGTAGAGGGGCTTTCTTT.